This T cell receptor (beta chain) was obtained from a study of control samples from healthy donors and cancer patients. Here immunoSEQ multiplex PCR was the method, and the copy in TCRdb shows in-frame clones only, minus some. The sample records over 85,000 clones, 90% to 95% being singletons. This CDR3 is built from 13 residues. The V end lost 5 bases, the J end lost 5 bases, and 10 bases lay between the germline ends. Germline V gives CDR1 WNHNN, CDR2 SYGVQD (reference sequence). The V and J genes are TRBV10-1 and TRBJ2-1; weak D call: TRBD1 (6 bases). This sequence was found in a woman younger than 35 in good health. The sequenced sample was blood. CDR3 in DNA: TGCGCCAGCAGTTCACAGGGAAACAATGAGCAGTTCTTC. It translates to CASSSQGNNEQFF.